What follows is one T cell receptor (beta chain) and its context. The data were produced by immunoSEQ multiplex PCR, yet TCRdb's version contains in-frame clones alone and is incomplete. The table has around 180,000 clones, roughly 84% seen once. The sample comes from a study of blood T cell repertoires in COVID-19. At the level of the study: Sites in the United States, Italy and Spain provided acute and convalescent COVID-19 samples. The analysed material was cDNA or gDNA that came from T cells, B-cell-depleted T cells, or PBMCs.

The germline V gene has CDR1 SNHLY and CDR2 FYNNEI. This CDR3 is 14 amino acids long. Trimming removed 5 bases from V and 3 bases from J; junction bases left unmatched: 6. The source material was peripheral blood. This rearrangement joins TRBV2 to TRBJ1-2; 7 bases fit TRBD1. This clonotype was sampled from a woman aged 80 or over with active or convalescent COVID-19. In nucleotides, the CDR3 is TGTGCCAGCAGTACGACAGGGTGGGACTATGGCTACACCTTC. Translation: CASSTTGWDYGYTF.